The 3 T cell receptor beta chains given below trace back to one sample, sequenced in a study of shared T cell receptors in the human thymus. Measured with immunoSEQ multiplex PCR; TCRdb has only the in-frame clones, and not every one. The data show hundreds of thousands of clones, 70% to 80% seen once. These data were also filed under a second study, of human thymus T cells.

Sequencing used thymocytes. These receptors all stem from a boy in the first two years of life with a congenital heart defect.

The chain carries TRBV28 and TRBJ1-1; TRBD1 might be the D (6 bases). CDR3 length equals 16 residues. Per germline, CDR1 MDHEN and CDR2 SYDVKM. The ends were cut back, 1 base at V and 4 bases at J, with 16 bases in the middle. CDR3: CASSLSAGGGSTEAFF. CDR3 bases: TGTGCCAGCAGTTTATCAGCTGGGGGCGGGAGCACTGAAGCTTTCTTT.

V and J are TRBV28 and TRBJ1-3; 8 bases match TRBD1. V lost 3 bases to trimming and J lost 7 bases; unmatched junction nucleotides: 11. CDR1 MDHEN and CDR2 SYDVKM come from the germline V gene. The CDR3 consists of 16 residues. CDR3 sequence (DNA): TGTGCCAGCAGTTTTGTCAGACAGGGGCGTCGGAACACCATATATTTT. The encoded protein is CASSFVRQGRRNTIYF.

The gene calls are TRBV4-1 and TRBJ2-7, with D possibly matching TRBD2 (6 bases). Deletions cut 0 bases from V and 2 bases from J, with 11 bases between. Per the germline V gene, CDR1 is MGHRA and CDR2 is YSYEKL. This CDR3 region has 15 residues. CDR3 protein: CASSQDPGVTYEQYF. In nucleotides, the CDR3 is TGCGCCAGCAGCCAAGATCCGGGAGTAACCTACGAGCAGTACTTC.